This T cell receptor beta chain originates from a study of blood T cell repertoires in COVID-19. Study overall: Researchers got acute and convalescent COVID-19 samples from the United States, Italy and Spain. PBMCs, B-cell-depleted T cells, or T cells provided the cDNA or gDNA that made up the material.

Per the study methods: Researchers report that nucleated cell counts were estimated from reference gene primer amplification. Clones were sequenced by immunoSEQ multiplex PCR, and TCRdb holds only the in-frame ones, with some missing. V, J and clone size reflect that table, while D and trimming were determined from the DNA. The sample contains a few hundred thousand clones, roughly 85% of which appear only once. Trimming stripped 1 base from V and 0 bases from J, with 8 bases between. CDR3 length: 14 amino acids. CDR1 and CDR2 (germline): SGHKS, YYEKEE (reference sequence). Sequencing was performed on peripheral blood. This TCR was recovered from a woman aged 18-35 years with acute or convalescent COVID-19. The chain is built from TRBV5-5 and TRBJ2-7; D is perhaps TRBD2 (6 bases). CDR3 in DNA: TGTGCCAGCAGCTTGTCCGGGAGCTCCTACGAGCAGTACTTC. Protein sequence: CASSLSGSSYEQYF.